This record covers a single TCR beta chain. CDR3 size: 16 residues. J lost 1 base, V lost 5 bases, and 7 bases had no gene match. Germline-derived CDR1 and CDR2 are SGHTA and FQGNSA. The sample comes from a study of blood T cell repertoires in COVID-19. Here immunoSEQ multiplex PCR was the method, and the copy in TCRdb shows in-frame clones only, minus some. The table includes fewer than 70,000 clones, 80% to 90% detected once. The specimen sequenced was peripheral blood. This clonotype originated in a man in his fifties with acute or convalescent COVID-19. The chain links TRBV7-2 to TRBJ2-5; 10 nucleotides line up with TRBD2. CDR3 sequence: CASSPGLANTQETQYF. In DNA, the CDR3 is TGTGCCAGCAGCCCGGGACTAGCGAACACCCAAGAGACCCAGTACTTC.